This TCR beta chain came from a study of long-term antiretroviral therapy in people with HIV. As regards this clone: As the CDR3 is not closed by the conserved phenylalanine or tryptophan, this likely results from a read error. It is unclear where the CDR3 begins or ends on the DNA, so no DNA is shown, and the CDR3 is as TCRdb lists it.

The CDR3 is made up of 15 amino acids, end residues included. CDR1 is SGHAT and CDR2 is FQNNGV in the germline V gene. Researchers report immunoSEQ v3.0 was run at survey level. The assay was immunoSEQ multiplex PCR, and TCRdb's table has in-frame clones only and misses some. The table lists some 31,000 clones, approximately 95% of them singletons. The source material was unsorted PBMCs, sampled 5.3 years after starting antiretroviral therapy. This chain links TRBV11-2 with TRBJ2-7; TRBD2, the table's D call, lacks a check against the DNA. This clonotype originated in a man aged 30 to 45 with HIV. The CDR3 sequence is CASSLDPGPGLAGDY.